This TCR beta chain was retrieved from a study of blood T cell repertoires in COVID-19. Turning to the study itself: Researchers got acute and convalescent COVID-19 samples from the United States, Italy and Spain. Sample material is recorded as cDNA or gDNA derived from T cells, B-cell-depleted T cells, or PBMCs.

CDR1 is MNHNS and CDR2 is SASEGT in the germline V gene. CDR3 length: 14 amino acids. The V end lost 1 base, the J end lost 7 bases, and 8 bases lay between the germline ends. Ages ranged from about 18 to 89 years, with residence in approximately 23 US areas. Clinical history as reported by participants underpinned cohort assignment. Here immunoSEQ multiplex PCR was the method, and the copy in TCRdb shows in-frame clones only, minus some. The table records about 230,000 clones, around 89% of them present only once. The material sequenced was PBMCs or T cells enriched from blood (not recorded which). The chain employs TRBV6-1 and TRBJ1-6, with D tentatively TRBD1 (6 bases). This clonotype originated in a woman aged 35 to 49 with acute COVID-19. The CDR3 bases are TGTGCCAGCAGTGAAGGGACAGCAAATTCACCCCTCCACTTT. Translating gives CASSEGTANSPLHF.